These 25 T cell receptor beta chains originate from one sample sequenced in a study of regulatory T cells in long-lasting Graves disease. HTBI primers from iRepertoire and Arm-PCR of CDR3 regions yielded the TCR beta libraries. TCRdb itself ran the multiplex PCR reads through MiXCR, one entry per CDR3 protein. The profile covers roughly 400,000 distinct CDR3 sequences, with less than 20% appearing a single time and about 25% taken by the ten largest. Specified time point: newly diagnosed GD, antithyroid drugs for less than 3 months. RNA extracted from PBMCs served as the sequencing template. These same records also appear under a second study, on T cells in Graves' hyperthyroidism and ophthalmopathy.

Specimen: peripheral blood mononuclear cells (PBMCs), collected at new diagnosis, from a patient treated with antithyroid drugs. Receptor source: a young woman with Graves disease.

This clonotype was detected many times. The CDR3: CASSPGEIYGYTF. As DNA, the CDR3 is TGTGCCAGCTCACCGGGTGAGATCTATGGCTACACCTTC. The rearrangement joins TRBV18 to TRBJ1-2, with D uncertain. CDR3 length: 13 residues. Germline CDR1 KGHSH, CDR2 LQKENI. V shed 3 bases and J shed 4 bases, with 9 bases lying between them.

This clonotype came up many times. J is TRBJ2-3 and V is TRBV29-1; 7 bases line up with TRBD2. The CDR3 totals 22 residues. Looked up from germline, CDR1 is SQVTM and CDR2 is ANQGSEA. J lost 0 bases, V lost 1 base, and 25 bases had no gene match. CDR3 bases: TGCAGCGTTGAAGGAGGACTAGGGCGACTGGGTAGCCGCTCGATAAGCACAGATACGCAGTATTTT. Translating gives CSVEGGLGRLGSRSISTDTQYF.

V is TRBV18 and J is TRBJ1-1; D not resolved. This CDR3 is 13 amino acids long. V was cut by 5 bases and J by 7 bases, with 14 bases left in between. CDR1 and CDR2 from the germline V gene are KGHSH and LQKENI. CDR3 DNA: TGTGCCAGCTCATATCCCTCACTCAGTGAAGCTTTCTTT. Translated, it gives CASSYPSLSEAFF. The variable domain in full, completed from reference TRBV18 and TRBJ1-1, reads NAGVMQNPRHLVRRRGQEARLRCSPMKGHSHVYWYRQLPEEGLKFMVYLQKENIIDESGMPKERFSAEFPKEGPSILRIQQVVRGDSAAYFCASSYPSLSEAFFGQGTRLTVV.

This clonotype was seen many times. The chain employs TRBV3-1 and TRBJ2-2; 11 bases align to TRBD2. With V trimmed by 5 bases and J by 6 bases, 5 bases remained unmatched. The V gene's germline CDR1 is LGHDT and CDR2 YNNKEL (reference sequence). CDR3 size: 15 residues. CDR3 residues: CASSSRTSGSGELFF. CDR3 nucleotide sequence: TGTGCCAGCAGCTCAAGGACTAGCGGGTCCGGGGAGCTGTTTTTT.

This clonotype was counted between two and nine times. This chain connects TRBV12-3 or TRBV12-4 to TRBJ1-5; D is uncertain. Trimming removed 8 bases from V and 1 base from J, with 9 bases in between. The CDR3 covers 13 residues. This chain's CDR3 is CASDTDSNQPQHF. The CDR3 DNA is TGTGCCAGCGACACCGACAGCAATCAGCCCCAGCATTTT.

This clonotype was observed many times. The chain couples TRBV20-1 to TRBJ2-1; D remains ambiguous. The germline CDR1 and CDR2 sequences are DFQATT and SNEGSKA (reference sequence). This CDR3 spans 10 amino acids. The V end lost 3 bases, the J end lost 7 bases, and 4 bases lay between the germline ends. The CDR3 coding sequence is TGCAGTGCTAGCGTGAATGAGCAGTTCTTC. Protein: CSASVNEQFF.

This clonotype was seen only a few times. This chain connects TRBV12-3 or TRBV12-4 to TRBJ1-6; D not certain. This CDR3 contains 14 residues. V lost 4 bases and J lost 9, with 13 bases in between. CDR3 DNA: TGTGCCAGCAGTTCCAGCACCGGCGGTTCACCCCTCCACTTT. Protein product: CASSSSTGGSPLHF.

This clonotype came up many times. The chain combines TRBV6-1 with TRBJ2-2; possibly TRBD1 for D (6 bases). This CDR3 spans 15 amino acids. V lost 11 bases and J 0 bases, leaving 16 bases between the germline ends. Germline V lookup: CDR1 MNHNS, CDR2 SASEGT. The CDR3 bases are TGTGCCGGTGCCTCCGGGACAACGAACACCGGGGAGCTGTTTTTT. This codes for CAGASGTTNTGELFF.

Many counts were recorded for this clonotype. The CDR3: CAISLGQGEVNTEAFF. The CDR3 DNA follows: TGTGCCATCAGTTTGGGACAGGGTGAGGTGAACACTGAAGCTTTCTTT. The gene calls are TRBV10-3 and TRBJ1-1, with 9 bases lining up with TRBD1. The CDR3 runs to 16 residues. The V segment lost 5 bases and the J segment 0 bases; nucleotides outside the gene matches: 7. CDR1 ENHRY and CDR2 SYGVKD come from the germline V gene.

This clonotype was counted ten times or more. As DNA, the CDR3 is TGTGCCAGCAGTTTAGGGCAGTCCATCGGAAGGTCACATCAAGAGACCCAGTACTTC. Translation gives CASSLGQSIGRSHQETQYF. The rearrangement uses TRBV12-3 or TRBV12-4 and TRBJ2-5, with D unclear. The CDR3 sequence is 19 residues long. Trimming removed 1 base at V and 2 bases at J, with 23 bases between.

This clonotype was detected ten times or more. The CDR3 sequence: CASSLRISSTDTQYF. CDR3 nucleotide sequence: TGTGCCAGCAGCTTGCGCATCTCTAGCACAGATACGCAGTATTTT. This chain connects TRBV7-2 to TRBJ2-3; no firm D call. This CDR3 has 15 residues. The V gene lost 3 bases and the J gene lost 0 bases, with 10 bases spanning the gap. Germline assignment: CDR1 SGHTA and CDR2 FQGNSA.

The chain joins TRBV29-1 to TRBJ2-1; 7 nucleotides match TRBD2. Germline loops: CDR1 SQVTM, CDR2 ANQGSEA. The CDR3 consists of 12 residues. Losses at the gene ends were 5 bases for V and 8 bases for J; bases not matched to a gene: 6. CDR3 sequence (DNA): TGCAGCGTTCTGGTGGGAGGGGATGAGCAGTTCTTC. Protein: CSVLVGGDEQFF.

This clonotype was seen a few times. The chain couples TRBV24-1 to TRBJ2-7, with 8 bases identical to TRBD1. The trim removed 4 bases at V and 5 bases at J, leaving 12 bases unmatched. This CDR3 contains 16 residues. Germline V CDR1 and CDR2: KGHDR, SFDVKD. The CDR3 sequence is CATSDGGQGSINEQYF. CDR3 sequence (DNA): TGTGCCACCAGTGACGGTGGACAGGGATCGATAAACGAGCAGTACTTC.

The rearrangement links TRBV12-3 or TRBV12-4 to TRBJ2-1, with 8 bases fitting TRBD1. The CDR3 contains 15 residues. Germline trimming cut 6 bases from V and 9 bases from J; bases unmatched to any gene: 13. CDR3 loop: CASSQWKQGDGEQFF. Here the CDR3 DNA reads TGTGCCAGCAGCCAATGGAAACAGGGGGACGGTGAGCAGTTCTTC.

The rearrangement joins TRBV3-1 to TRBJ2-7; possible D gene TRBD1, 6 bases. Trimming stripped 0 bases from V and 6 bases from J, with 12 bases between. The germline V gene encodes CDR1 LGHDT and CDR2 YNNKEL (reference sequence). The CDR3 spans 14 residues. The CDR3 spells CASSQEGGSPEQYF. The CDR3 DNA reads as TGTGCCAGCAGCCAAGAAGGGGGTAGCCCCGAGCAGTACTTC.

V is TRBV18 and J is TRBJ1-2; 7 nucleotides match TRBD1. CDR1 and CDR2 from the germline V gene are KGHSH and LQKENI. The CDR3 covers 15 residues. V gave up 2 bases and J gave up 9 bases; unmatched junction bases: 12. The CDR3 DNA follows: TGTGCCAGCTCACCAGGGCCGGGACAGATAATGAGCTACACCTTC. It yields the protein CASSPGPGQIMSYTF.

This clonotype was found many times. The chain is built from TRBV11-2 and TRBJ2-5; TRBD2 matches 8 bases. J was trimmed by 4 bases and V by 5 bases; bases with no gene match: 12. Germline CDR1 SGHAT, CDR2 FQNNGV. CDR3 length equals 16 residues. CDR3 coding DNA: TGTGCCAGCAGCCGTAAACTAGCGGAGGTGGGAGAGACCCAGTACTTC. It yields the protein CASSRKLAEVGETQYF.

Only a few counts were recorded for this clonotype. The chain has TRBV7-3 and TRBJ1-2; a possible D gene is TRBD1 (6 bases). The CDR3 loop spans 13 amino acids. V gave up 5 bases and J gave up 7 bases, with 14 bases separating them. Germline CDR1 reads SGHTA; CDR2 reads FQGTGA. Here the CDR3 DNA reads TGTGCCAGCAGCCTCGACAGGTTCGGTGGCTACACCTTC. Translating it yields CASSLDRFGGYTF.

Many counts were recorded for this clonotype. This chain uses TRBV27 with TRBJ2-1, with 7 bases aligning to TRBD2. J was trimmed by 7 bases and V by 2 bases; bases with no gene match: 11. CDR3 length: 16 residues. Germline lookup yields CDR1 MNHEY and CDR2 SMNVEV (reference sequence). The chain's CDR3 is CASSLGSGGGRNEQFF. In DNA form, the CDR3 reads TGTGCCAGCAGTTTAGGGTCTGGTGGCGGGAGAAATGAGCAGTTCTTC.

At least ten counts were recorded for this clonotype. The chain couples TRBV20-1 to TRBJ2-1, with TRBD2 matching over 13 bases. V was clipped by 2 bases and J by 7 bases; unmatched bases: 5. CDR1 is DFQATT and CDR2 is SNEGSKA in the germline V gene (reference sequence). This CDR3 is 15 amino acids long. CDR3 in amino acids: CSARLTSGRRNEQFF. The DNA for the CDR3 is TGCAGTGCTAGACTGACTAGCGGGAGGAGGAATGAGCAGTTCTTC.

This clonotype was detected ten times or more. The rearrangement uses TRBV7-8 and TRBJ2-3; 12 bases match TRBD2. CDR1 and CDR2 (germline): SGHVS, FQNEAQ. Trimming took 5 bases from V and 5 from J; bases not matched to a gene: 14. CDR3 length equals 18 residues. The CDR3 region has the DNA TGTGCCAGCAGCGGAGGGACTAGCGGGTTTATGGGGGGAGATACGCAGTATTTT. Its protein product is CASSGGTSGFMGGDTQYF.

This chain connects TRBV11-2 to TRBJ2-2, with D perhaps TRBD2 (6 bases). Germline-derived CDR1 and CDR2 are SGHAT and FQNNGV. The CDR3 extends over 18 amino acids. The germline V and J ends were trimmed by 5 bases and 3 bases, with 22 bases remaining between them. The CDR3 DNA follows: TGTGCCAGCAGCCGAGCCTTTCCTCGGGAGAGGGACACCGGGGAGCTGTTTTTT. Encoded protein: CASSRAFPRERDTGELFF.

This clonotype was seen ten or more times. The chain recombines TRBV11-2 with TRBJ2-1; no clear D. Looked up from germline, CDR1 is SGHAT and CDR2 is FQNNGV. V lost 5 bases to trimming and J lost 5 bases, with 7 bases between them. This CDR3 spans 12 amino acids. CDR3 sequence reads: CASSQDDNEQFF. DNA of the CDR3: TGTGCCAGCAGCCAGGATGACAATGAGCAGTTCTTC.

The table lists this clonotype with many counts. This chain joins TRBV3-1 and TRBJ2-1; 7 nucleotides match TRBD1. V was clipped by 3 bases and J by 3 bases; unmatched bases: 8. This CDR3 contains 16 residues. The germline V gene encodes CDR1 LGHDT and CDR2 YNNKEL (reference sequence). The CDR3 nucleotides read TGTGCCAGCAGCCACCAATTCCGGGACAGCTACAATGAGCAGTTCTTC. Its protein product is CASSHQFRDSYNEQFF.

Note on this clonotype: Being one base from a much bigger clone, this may be a read error. The gene calls are TRBV7-9 and TRBJ2-7; 9 positions agree with TRBD1. This CDR3 has 16 amino acids. From germline, CDR1 is SEHNR and CDR2 FQNEAQ (reference sequence). The CDR3, as DNA: TGTGCCAGCAGCTTAGTAGGACAGGGGTACTCCCACGAGCAGTACTTC. This encodes CASSLVGQGYSHEQYF.